A selection of T cell receptor beta chains follows, all from one sample in a study of OX40 agonist ivuxolimab in advanced cancers. Clones were read by immunoSEQ multiplex PCR, and TCRdb kept only the in-frame ones, dropping some. This table holds 80,000 to 95,000 clones, around 85% found once. The sample consisted of CD4+ or CD8+ T cells sorted from blood, taken in a trial of the OX40 agonist ivuxolimab. Receptors originate from an adult with an advanced solid tumor such as melanoma, head and neck, liver or kidney cancer. Each CDR3 is given with its conserved first and last residue. D genes are given only for firm matches.

CASVTQGLYSPLHF,TRBV5-8,TRBJ1-6,.
CASSQAGRLAGGPSTDTQYF,TRBV4-2,TRBJ2-3,TRBD2
CASTDLVGFGQETQYF,TRBV28,TRBJ2-5,.
CASSSDNEQFF,TRBV11-3,TRBJ2-1,.
CASSFINKGAYEQYF,TRBV7-8,TRBJ2-7,.
CASSSPSTGNQPQHF,TRBV28,TRBJ1-5,.
CASSFGLGDTQYF,TRBV11-3,TRBJ2-3,.
CASSLDSSGANVLTF,TRBV5-8,TRBJ2-6,.
CASAPPFHNEQFF,TRBV12-5,TRBJ2-1,.
CASKADRNKETQYF,TRBV2,TRBJ2-5,.
CASSSGQTSTNEKLFF,TRBV6-6,TRBJ1-4,.
CAISGQGPTDTQYF,TRBV10-3,TRBJ2-3,TRBD1
CATSRVRGANEKLFF,TRBV15,TRBJ1-4,.
CASSPRAGETQYF,TRBV18,TRBJ2-5,.
CASSPPEVEKLFF,TRBV5-5,TRBJ1-4,.
CASSRTLNQPQHF,TRBV19,TRBJ1-5,.
CASSIKSGRALYEQFF,TRBV19,TRBJ2-1,TRBD2
CASSFERDSYEQFF,TRBV7-6,TRBJ2-1,.
CASSAGGSTEAFF,TRBV6-1,TRBJ1-1,.
CASSETDTNQPQHF,TRBV18,TRBJ1-5,.
CASSPLAGGHGTQYF,TRBV5-4,TRBJ2-3,TRBD2
CASSKGGGYGYTF,TRBV14,TRBJ1-2,.
CASMKGAQPQHF,TRBV27,TRBJ1-5,TRBD1
CASSLFPNVPGNTIYF,TRBV5-4,TRBJ1-3,.
CASSGLRDKLGGTYGYTF,TRBV9,TRBJ1-2,.
CAWRSTQTNIYGYTF,TRBV30,TRBJ1-2,.
CASSQLSGPGQPQHF,TRBV4-1,TRBJ1-5,.
CASSLAQTNTEAFF,TRBV5-1,TRBJ1-1,.
CASSRLEKETQYF,TRBV10-2,TRBJ2-5,.
CASRRQGLETQYF,TRBV6-5,TRBJ2-5,TRBD1
CASSNGGRGGQWATFMNTEAFF,TRBV27,TRBJ1-1,.